Detailed here is one TCR beta chain. The antigen remains unidentified. The V gene's germline CDR1 is SGHDT and CDR2 YYEEEE. The CDR3 has 15 residues. Trimming took off 1 base at V and 7 bases at J, with 15 bases between the two ends. This sample was included in a study of CD4 T cells in relation to SARS-CoV-2 and coronaviruses. Findings and limits, study-wide: About 64% of donors had memory CD4+ clonotypes crossrecognizing SARS-CoV-2 and common cold coronavirus spike. Pre-pandemic and post-infection samples never came from the same donor.

Using immunoSEQ multiplex PCR, the repertoire was profiled, and TCRdb retains in-frame clones only, with some absent. The sample includes 35,000 to 45,000 clones, approximately 88% of them seen just once. This TCR was recovered from an adult with COVID-19. V usage is TRBV5-6 and J usage is TRBJ2-1; D remains unclear. Source material: memory CD4+ T cells from PBMCs. In DNA form, the CDR3 reads TGTGCCAGCAGCTTGAGACTTCGATACGGGAATGAGCAGTTCTTC. Its protein product is CASSLRLRYGNEQFF.